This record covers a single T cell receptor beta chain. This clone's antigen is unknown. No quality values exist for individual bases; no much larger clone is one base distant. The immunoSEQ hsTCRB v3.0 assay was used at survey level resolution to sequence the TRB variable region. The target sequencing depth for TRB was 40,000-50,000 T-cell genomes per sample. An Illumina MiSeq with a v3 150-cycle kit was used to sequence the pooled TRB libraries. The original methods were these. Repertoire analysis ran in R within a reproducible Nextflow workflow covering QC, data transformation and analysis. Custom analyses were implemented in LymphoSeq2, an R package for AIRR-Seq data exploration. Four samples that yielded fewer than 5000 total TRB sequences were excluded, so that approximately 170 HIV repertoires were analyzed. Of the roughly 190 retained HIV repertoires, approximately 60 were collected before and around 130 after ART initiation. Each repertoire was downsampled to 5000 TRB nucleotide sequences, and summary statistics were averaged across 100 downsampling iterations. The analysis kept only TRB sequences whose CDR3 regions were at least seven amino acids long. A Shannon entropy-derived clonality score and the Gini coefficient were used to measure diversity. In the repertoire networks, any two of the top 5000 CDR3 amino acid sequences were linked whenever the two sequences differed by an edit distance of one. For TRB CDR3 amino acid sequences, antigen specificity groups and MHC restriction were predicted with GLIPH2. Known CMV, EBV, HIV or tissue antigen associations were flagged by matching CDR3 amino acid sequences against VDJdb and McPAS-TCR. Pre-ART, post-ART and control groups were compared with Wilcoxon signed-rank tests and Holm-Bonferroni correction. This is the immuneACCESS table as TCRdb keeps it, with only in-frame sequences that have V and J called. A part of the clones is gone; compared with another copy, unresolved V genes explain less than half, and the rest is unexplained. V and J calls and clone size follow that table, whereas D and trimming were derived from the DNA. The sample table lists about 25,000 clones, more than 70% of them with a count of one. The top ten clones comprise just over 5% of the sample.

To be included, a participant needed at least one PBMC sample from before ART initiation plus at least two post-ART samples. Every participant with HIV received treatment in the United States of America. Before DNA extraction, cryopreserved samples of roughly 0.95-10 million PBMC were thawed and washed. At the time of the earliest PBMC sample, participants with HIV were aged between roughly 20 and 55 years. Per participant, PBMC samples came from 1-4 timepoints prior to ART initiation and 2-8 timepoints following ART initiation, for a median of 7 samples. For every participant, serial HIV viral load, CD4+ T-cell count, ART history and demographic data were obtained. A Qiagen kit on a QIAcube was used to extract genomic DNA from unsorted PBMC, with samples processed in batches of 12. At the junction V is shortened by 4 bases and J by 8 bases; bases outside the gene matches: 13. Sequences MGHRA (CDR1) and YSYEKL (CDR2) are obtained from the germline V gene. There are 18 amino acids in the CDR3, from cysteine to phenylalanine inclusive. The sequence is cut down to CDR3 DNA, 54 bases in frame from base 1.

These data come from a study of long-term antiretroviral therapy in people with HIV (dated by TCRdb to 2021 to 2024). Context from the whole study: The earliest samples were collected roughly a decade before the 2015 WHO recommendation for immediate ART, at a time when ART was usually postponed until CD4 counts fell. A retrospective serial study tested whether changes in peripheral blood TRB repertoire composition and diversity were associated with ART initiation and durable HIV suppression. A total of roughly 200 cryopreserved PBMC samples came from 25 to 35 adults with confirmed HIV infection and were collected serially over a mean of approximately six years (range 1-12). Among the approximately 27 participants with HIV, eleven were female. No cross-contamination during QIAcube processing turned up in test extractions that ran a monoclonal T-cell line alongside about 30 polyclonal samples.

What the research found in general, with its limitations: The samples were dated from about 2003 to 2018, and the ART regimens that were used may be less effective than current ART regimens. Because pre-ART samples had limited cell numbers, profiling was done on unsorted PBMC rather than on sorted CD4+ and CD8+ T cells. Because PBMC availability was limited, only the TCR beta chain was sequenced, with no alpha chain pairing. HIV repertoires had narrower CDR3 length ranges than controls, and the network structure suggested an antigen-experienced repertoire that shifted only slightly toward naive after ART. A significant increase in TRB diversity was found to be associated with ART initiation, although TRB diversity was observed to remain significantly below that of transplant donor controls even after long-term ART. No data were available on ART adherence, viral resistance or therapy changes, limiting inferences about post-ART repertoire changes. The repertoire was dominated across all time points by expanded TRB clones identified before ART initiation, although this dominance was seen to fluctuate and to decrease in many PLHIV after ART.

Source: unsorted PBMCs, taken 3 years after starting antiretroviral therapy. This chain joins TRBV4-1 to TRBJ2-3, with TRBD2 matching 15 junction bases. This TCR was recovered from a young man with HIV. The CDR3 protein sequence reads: CASSRPLGTSGGLGTQYF. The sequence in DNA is TGCGCCAGCAGCCGACCCCTTGGGACTAGCGGGGGGTTAGGTACGCAGTATTTT.